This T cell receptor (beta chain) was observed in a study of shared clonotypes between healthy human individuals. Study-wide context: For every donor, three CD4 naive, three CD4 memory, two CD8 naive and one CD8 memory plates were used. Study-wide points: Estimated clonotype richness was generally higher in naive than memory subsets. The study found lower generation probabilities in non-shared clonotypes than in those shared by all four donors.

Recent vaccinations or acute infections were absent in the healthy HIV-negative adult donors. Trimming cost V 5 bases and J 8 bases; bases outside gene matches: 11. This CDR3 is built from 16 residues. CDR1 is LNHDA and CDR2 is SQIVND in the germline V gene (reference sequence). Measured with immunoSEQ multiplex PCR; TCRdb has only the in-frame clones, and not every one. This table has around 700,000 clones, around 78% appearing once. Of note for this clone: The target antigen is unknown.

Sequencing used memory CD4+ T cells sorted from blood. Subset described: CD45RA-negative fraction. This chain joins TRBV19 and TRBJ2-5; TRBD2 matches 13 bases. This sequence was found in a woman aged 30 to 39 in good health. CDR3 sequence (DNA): TGTGCCAGTAGTCGGGGAAGGACTAGCGGGAGACCTACCCAGTACTTC. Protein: CASSRGRTSGRPTQYF.